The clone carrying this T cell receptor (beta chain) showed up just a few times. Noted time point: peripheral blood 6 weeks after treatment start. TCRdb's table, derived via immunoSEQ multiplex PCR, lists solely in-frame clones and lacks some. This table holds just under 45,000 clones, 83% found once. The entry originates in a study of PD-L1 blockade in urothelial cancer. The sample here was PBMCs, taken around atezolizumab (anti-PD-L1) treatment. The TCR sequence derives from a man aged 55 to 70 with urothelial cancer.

The CDR3 sequence is CASRGQGALETQYF. CDR3 DNA sequence: TGTGCCAGCAGGGGACAGGGGGCTTTGGAGACCCAGTACTTC. The gene calls are TRBV2 and TRBJ2-5; 12 bases are a match to TRBD1. The CDR3 is made up of 14 amino acids. The J segment lost 5 bases and the V segment lost 6 bases, leaving 4 bases of the junction unmatched. Germline CDR1 is SNHLY and CDR2 is FYNNEI.